There are a few counts of the clone carrying this T cell receptor (beta chain). Antigen: not known. TCRdb itself ran the 5' RACE reads through MiXCR, one entry per CDR3 protein. The sample includes some 350,000 distinct CDR3 sequences, about 15% seen only once; the top ten take around 1%. CDR3 length equals 16 residues. Trimming cost V 0 bases and J 1 base, with 9 bases left between them. CDR1 and CDR2 from the germline V gene are KGHSH and LQKENI. These data originate in a study of CD8 T cells in ankylosing spondylitis. Study results and limitations: In the blood and synovial fluid of reactive arthritis, some motif variants had been previously reported. In peripheral blood, disease-linked CD8+ clones occurred at relatively low frequencies. It appeared that ankylosing spondylitis blood was characterized by a TCR beta motif of roughly 8 highly homologous variants. The study looked at matched synovial fluid samples from ankylosing spondylitis patients. Disease-linked clones were reported to be significantly enriched there.

Specimen: blood, either unsorted or a sorted T cell fraction (not recorded which). The clonotype originates from a male donor with ankylosing spondylitis or in good health (not recorded which). This sequence joins TRBV18 and TRBJ2-2, with D possibly called TRBD1 or TRBD2 (5 bases each). CDR3 sequence reads: CASSPPGTGNTGELFF. CDR3 sequence (DNA): TGTGCCAGCTCACCACCTGGGACGGGGAACACCGGGGAGCTGTTTTTT. The whole variable domain, filled in from reference TRBV18 and TRBJ2-2, reads NAGVMQNPRHLVRRRGQEARLRCSPMKGHSHVYWYRQLPEEGLKFMVYLQKENIIDESGMPKERFSAEFPKEGPSILRIQQVVRGDSAAYFCASSPPGTGNTGELFFGEGSRLTVL.